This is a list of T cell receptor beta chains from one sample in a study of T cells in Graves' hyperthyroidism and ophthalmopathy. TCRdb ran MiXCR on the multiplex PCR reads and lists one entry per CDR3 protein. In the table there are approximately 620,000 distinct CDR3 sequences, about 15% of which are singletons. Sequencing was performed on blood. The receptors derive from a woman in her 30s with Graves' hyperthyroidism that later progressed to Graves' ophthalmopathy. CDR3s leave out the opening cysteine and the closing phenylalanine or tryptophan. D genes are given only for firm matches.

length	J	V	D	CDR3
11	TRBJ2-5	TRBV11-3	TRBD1	ASYDRDTETQY
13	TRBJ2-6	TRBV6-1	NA	ASTPRGSGANVLT
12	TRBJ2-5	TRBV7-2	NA	ASSRGAAQETQY
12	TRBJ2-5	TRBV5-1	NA	ASSQGRNQETQY
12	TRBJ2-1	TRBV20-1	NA	SARDWIGNPEQF
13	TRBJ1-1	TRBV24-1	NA	ATRVMYRLNTEAF
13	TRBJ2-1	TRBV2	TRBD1	ASRGDRAVNNEQF
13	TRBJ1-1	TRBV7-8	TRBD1	ASSSRDRLNTEAF
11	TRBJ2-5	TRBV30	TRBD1	AWRGTGGETQY
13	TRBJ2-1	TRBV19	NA	ASSIGGPLYNEQF
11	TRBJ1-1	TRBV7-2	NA	ASSSSMNTEAF
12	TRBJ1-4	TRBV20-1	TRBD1	SAEPGQVNEKLF
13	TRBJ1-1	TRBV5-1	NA	ASSLTGDPNTEAF
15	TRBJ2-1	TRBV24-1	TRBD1	ATSEPGRGTGGSEQF
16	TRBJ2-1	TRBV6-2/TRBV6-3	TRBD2	ASSRLSTLAALYNEQF
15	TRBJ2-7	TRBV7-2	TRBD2	ASSFPGLAGLSYEQY
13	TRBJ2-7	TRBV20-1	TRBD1	SALLPGGRPYEQY
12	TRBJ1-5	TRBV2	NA	ASRPLSSNQPQH
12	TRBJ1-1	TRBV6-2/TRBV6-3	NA	ASSSRDSNTEAF
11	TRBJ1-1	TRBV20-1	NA	SAIQPKDYEAF
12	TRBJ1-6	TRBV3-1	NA	ASSQSVGNSPLH
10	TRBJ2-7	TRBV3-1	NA	ASSQNRYEQY
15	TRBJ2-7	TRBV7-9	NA	ASSTSQGPPFPYEQY
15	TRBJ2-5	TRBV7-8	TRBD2	ASTVAGGPRYQETQY
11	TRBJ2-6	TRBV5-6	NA	ASSHSGANVLT
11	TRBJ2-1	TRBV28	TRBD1	ASSLGDRGRQF
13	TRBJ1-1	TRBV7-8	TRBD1	ASSLMGQINTEAF
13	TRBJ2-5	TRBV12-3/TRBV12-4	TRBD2	ASRRTSAFQETQY
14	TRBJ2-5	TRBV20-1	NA	SARDRGAFSGETQY
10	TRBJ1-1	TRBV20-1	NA	SARARPTEAF
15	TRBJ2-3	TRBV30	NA	AWSTLGGRGGGDTQY
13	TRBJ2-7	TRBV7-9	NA	ASSLTSGTVYEQY
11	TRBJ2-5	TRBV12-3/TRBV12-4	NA	ASSFQLLRTQY
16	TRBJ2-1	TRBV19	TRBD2	ASSIIGTAGAAYNEQF
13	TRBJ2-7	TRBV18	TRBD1	ASSPRDSPSYEQY
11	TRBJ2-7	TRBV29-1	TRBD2	SVGGGELGEQY
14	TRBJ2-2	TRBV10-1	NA	ASSEGTGPGGGELF
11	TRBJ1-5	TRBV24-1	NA	ATSVEGNQPQH
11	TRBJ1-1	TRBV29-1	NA	SVIGQLNTEAF
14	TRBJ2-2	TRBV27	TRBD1	ASSHTGTGVNGELF
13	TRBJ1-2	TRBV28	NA	ASSLGTGEFYGYT